One sample yielded the 23 T cell receptor beta chains listed below, sequenced in a study of T cells after yellow fever vaccination (dated 2019 in TCRdb). Library method: 5' RACE. The sequencing machine was an Illumina HiSeq 2500. TCRdb reworked the public reads: Q25 trimming with fastp, MiXCR clone assembly, productive beta chains retained. Each CDR3 protein gets just one entry, which takes the most common genes and DNA from the rows behind it. The sample table shows around 120,000 distinct CDR3 sequences, and 6.5% to 9% are seen once. The ten largest clonotypes hold over 2.5% of the sample. This specimen's treatment or condition label, per the study, means: live attenuated yellow fever vaccine strain. The sequences come from CD4+ T cells sorted from PBMCs, collected about 49 days after the first yellow fever vaccination. The receptors originated from a man aged 18 to 29 who received the YFV17D yellow fever vaccine.

This clonotype has a count of ten or more. This CDR3 reads CSADPGDGYGYTF. DNA of the CDR3: TGCAGTGCCGACCCAGGGGACGGCTATGGCTACACCTTC. The chain couples TRBV20-1 to TRBJ1-2; maybe TRBD1 (6 bases). The CDR3 has 13 residues. The germline V gene has CDR1 DFQATT and CDR2 SNEGSKA (reference sequence). V was trimmed by 6 bases and J by 4 bases, leaving 15 bases between them.

This clonotype was detected many times. The rearrangement joins TRBV3-1 to TRBJ2-2; D is ambiguous. Trimming pared 2 bases from V and 6 bases from J, leaving 7 bases between. Germline V CDR1 and CDR2: LGHDT, YNNKEL (reference sequence). The CDR3 is 13 residues long. CDR3 region: CASSQFSAGELFF. CDR3 DNA sequence: TGTGCCAGCAGCCAATTTAGTGCCGGGGAGCTGTTTTTT.

This clonotype has a count of ten or more. V gene TRBV14 combines with J gene TRBJ2-3; the D is unclear. The CDR3 spans 14 residues. V was cut by 0 bases and J by 3 bases, with 7 bases left in between. Per the germline V gene, CDR1 is SGHDN and CDR2 is FVKESK. CDR3 nucleotides: TGTGCCAGCAGCCAAGATATGGCTACAGATACGCAGTATTTT. It codes for CASSQDMATDTQYF.

This clonotype showed up just a few times. One base away lies a much larger clone, so this may be a sequencing read error. The chain uses TRBV5-1 and TRBJ2-3; 7 bases map to TRBD2. The CDR3 is 17 residues long. The germline V gene has CDR1 SGHRS and CDR2 YFSETQ. Trimming took 4 bases from V and 7 from J; bases not matched to a gene: 18. The DNA for the CDR3 is TGCGCCAGCAGCGCCAGGGAGGGGAGGGCCCTCATTAATACGCAGTATTTT. Residues: CASSAREGRALINTQYF.

This clonotype has a count of ten or more. A read error may produce the germline difference seen at one junction end. The chain couples TRBV7-7 to TRBJ2-3; D remains unclear. Per germline, CDR1 SSHAT and CDR2 FNYEAQ (reference sequence). The CDR3 consists of 13 residues. The CDR3 coding sequence is TGTGCTAGCAGCTCCCGAGAGTTAGATACGCAGTATTTT. Translating it yields CASSSRELDTQYF.

This clonotype came up many times. CDR3 amino acids: CASSPPDTGGETQYF. In DNA, the CDR3 is TGTGCCAGCTCACCACCCGATACCGGTGGGGAGACCCAGTACTTC. This sequence joins TRBV18 and TRBJ2-5; D ambiguous. This CDR3 comprises 15 residues. CDR1 and CDR2 from the germline V gene are KGHSH and LQKENI. Between the trimmed V and J ends, which lost 0 bases and 5 bases, there was a span of 13 bases.

This clonotype was counted ten times or more. V usage is TRBV11-2 and J usage is TRBJ2-1, with D unresolved. V shed 2 bases and J shed 0 bases, with 5 bases lying between them. The CDR3 loop spans 14 amino acids. CDR1 SGHAT and CDR2 FQNNGV come from the germline V gene. The CDR3 DNA is TGTGCCAGCAGCTTAAGACTCTCCTACAATGAGCAGTTCTTC. Its translation: CASSLRLSYNEQFF.

This clonotype is labeled medium-sized. CDR3 nucleotide sequence: TGCAGTGCACCAAGCCCAGGGACAGGGGAGACCCAGTACTTC. Its protein product is CSAPSPGTGETQYF. The V gene is TRBV20-1, the J gene TRBJ2-5, with 9 bases identical to TRBD1. This CDR3 has 14 amino acids. Germline loops: CDR1 DFQATT, CDR2 SNEGSKA (reference sequence). Trimming cost V 6 bases and J 5 bases; bases outside gene matches: 10.

This chain uses TRBV20-1 with TRBJ2-3, with TRBD1 as a possible D gene (6 bases). Germline values: CDR1 DFQATT, CDR2 SNEGSKA (reference sequence). The length of the CDR3 is 15 residues. Trimming took 3 bases from V and 2 from J, leaving 15 bases between them. The chain's CDR3 is CSARSPGHNTDTQYF. In DNA form, the CDR3 reads TGCAGTGCTAGGAGTCCGGGACACAACACAGATACGCAGTATTTT.

This clonotype was detected ten times or more. This chain's CDR3 is CASSREGTGSGYTF. CDR3 DNA sequence: TGTGCCAGCAGCCGGGAGGGGACAGGGTCTGGCTACACCTTC. The chain is built from TRBV7-2 and TRBJ1-2; 9 bases are a match to TRBD1. This CDR3 has 14 residues. V was pared by 5 bases and J by 7 bases, with 8 bases of the junction left unmatched. Germline lookup yields CDR1 SGHTA and CDR2 FQGNSA. The entire variable domain, with the rest obtained from reference TRBV7-2 and TRBJ1-2, is as follows: GAGVSQSPSNKVTEKGKDVELRCDPISGHTALYWYRQSLGQGLEFLIYFQGNSAPDKSGLPSDRFSAERTGGSVSTLTIQRTQQEDSAVYLCASSREGTGSGYTFGSGTRLTVV.

This clonotype was detected a few times. The chain combines TRBV18 with TRBJ2-1; D unresolved. V was shortened by 0 bases and J by 8 bases, with 8 bases between the two germline ends. This CDR3 is built from 13 residues. The germline CDR1 and CDR2 sequences are KGHSH and LQKENI. The CDR3 sequence: CASSPPAGHEQFF. CDR3 nucleotide sequence: TGTGCCAGCTCACCACCGGCAGGCCATGAGCAGTTCTTC. Drawing the rest from reference TRBV18 and TRBJ2-1, the complete variable domain is NAGVMQNPRHLVRRRGQEARLRCSPMKGHSHVYWYRQLPEEGLKFMVYLQKENIIDESGMPKERFSAEFPKEGPSILRIQQVVRGDSAAYFCASSPPAGHEQFFGPGTRLTVL.

In its sample, this clonotype was seen many times. V gene TRBV29-1 combines with J gene TRBJ2-3; the D is unclear. Germline V lookup: CDR1 SQVTM, CDR2 ANQGSEA. The length of the CDR3 is 16 residues. V gave up 4 bases and J gave up 0 bases, with 17 bases separating them. The CDR3 region has the DNA TGCAGCGTTGCACAGATTCACTTTCTAAGCACAGATACGCAGTATTTT. As protein: CSVAQIHFLSTDTQYF.

This clonotype came up many times. The chain carries TRBV10-3 and TRBJ2-5, with D possibly matching TRBD1 (5 bases). Trimming removed 8 bases at V and 2 bases at J, with 9 bases between. CDR1 ENHRY and CDR2 SYGVKD come from the germline V gene. This CDR3 region has 12 residues. The CDR3 DNA reads TGTGCCATCGCGCAGGGACAAGAGACCCAGTACTTC. The encoded protein is CAIAQGQETQYF.

There are many counts of this clonotype. In DNA, the CDR3 is TGCAGTGCTAGAGCTATTAGCACAGATACGCAGTATTTT. It is translated as CSARAISTDTQYF. This chain connects TRBV20-1 to TRBJ2-3; D unclear. The CDR3 is 13 amino acids. Deletions cut 1 base from V and 0 bases from J, with 5 bases between. Looked up from germline, CDR1 is DFQATT and CDR2 is SNEGSKA (reference sequence).

This clonotype showed up many times. V usage is TRBV7-2 and J usage is TRBJ1-1, with unresolved D. Trimming stripped 5 bases from V and 2 bases from J, with 12 bases between. The germline CDR1 and CDR2 sequences are SGHTA and FQGNSA. This CDR3 has 14 amino acids. The CDR3 protein is CASSPRVRNTEAFF. DNA for the CDR3: TGTGCCAGCAGCCCTCGGGTCAGAAACACTGAAGCTTTCTTT.

This clonotype was seen many times. V and J are TRBV30 and TRBJ2-3; 10 bases line up with TRBD2. V trimming: 6 bases; J trimming: 3 bases; junction bases outside the gene matches: 3. The CDR3 sequence is 13 residues long. Per germline, CDR1 GTSNPN and CDR2 SVGIG (reference sequence). CDR3 coding DNA: TGTGCCTGCAAGACTAGCGGGACAGATACGCAGTATTTT. Translated, it gives CACKTSGTDTQYF.

This clonotype was seen many times. The J gene is TRBJ1-2, the V gene TRBV6-5; D remains unclear. The V end was cut by 0 bases, the J end by 0 bases, with 5 bases between. The V gene's germline CDR1 is MNHEY and CDR2 SVGAGI. The CDR3 extends over 14 amino acids. CDR3 sequence: CASSYSPANYGYTF. The CDR3 bases are TGTGCCAGCAGTTACTCGCCGGCTAACTATGGCTACACCTTC.

The table lists this clonotype with many counts. This chain uses TRBV15 with TRBJ2-5; weak D call: TRBD1 (6 bases). Germline lookup yields CDR1 LNHNV and CDR2 YYDKDF (reference sequence). CDR3 size: 13 residues. Trimming left V 5 bases short and J 1 base short, with 8 bases between. In nucleotides, the CDR3 is TGTGCCACCAGCCGGACAGTCCAAGAGACCCAGTACTTC. It yields the protein CATSRTVQETQYF.

This clonotype has ten or more counts. V is TRBV7-2 and J is TRBJ2-3, with 11 bases fitting TRBD2. The CDR3 is 12 residues long. After removal of 3 bases from V and 14 bases from J, the junction contained 4 bases not matched to a gene. The germline CDR1 and CDR2 sequences are SGHTA and FQGNSA. CDR3 residues: CASSFSSGGRYF. In DNA, the CDR3 is TGTGCCAGCAGCTTTTCTAGCGGGGGGCGGTATTTT. The full variable domain, with the rest looked up from reference TRBV7-2 and TRBJ2-3, is GAGVSQSPSNKVTEKGKDVELRCDPISGHTALYWYRQSLGQGLEFLIYFQGNSAPDKSGLPSDRFSAERTGGSVSTLTIQRTQQEDSAVYLCASSFSSGGRYFGPGTRLTVL.

This clonotype showed up many times. The chain carries TRBV6-6 and TRBJ2-5; no firm D call. The germline V gene encodes CDR1 MNHNY and CDR2 SVGAGI (reference sequence). V lost 6 bases, J lost 4 bases, and 9 bases lay in between. CDR3 length equals 12 residues. The CDR3 spells CASSSASETQYF. In DNA, the CDR3 is TGTGCCAGCAGCAGCGCGTCAGAGACCCAGTACTTC.

This clonotype was counted ten times or more. The rearrangement uses TRBV20-1 and TRBJ2-7; perhaps TRBD2 as D (5 bases). Trimming removed 0 bases from V and 3 bases from J, with 12 bases in between. CDR3 length equals 14 residues. The germline CDR1 and CDR2 sequences are DFQATT and SNEGSKA (reference sequence). CDR3 sequence (DNA): TGCAGTGCTAGAGATAACGCGGAGGTCTACGAGCAGTACTTC. Translated, it gives CSARDNAEVYEQYF.

In its sample, this clonotype was seen a few times. The V and J genes are TRBV18 and TRBJ1-3, with D unresolved. V lost 5 bases to trimming and J lost 0 bases, with 11 bases between them. Looked up from germline, CDR1 is KGHSH and CDR2 is LQKENI. This CDR3 contains 15 residues. The CDR3 region is CASSTWGISGNTIYF. CDR3 nucleotide sequence: TGTGCCAGCTCAACTTGGGGAATCTCTGGAAACACCATATATTTT.

This clonotype has a count of ten or more. J is TRBJ2-7 and V is TRBV12-3 or TRBV12-4, with D unclear. The V end lost 1 base, the J end lost 7 bases, and 5 bases lay between the germline ends. The CDR3 is 11 amino acids. Here the CDR3 reads CASSLGAEQYF. CDR3 bases: TGTGCCAGCAGTTTAGGGGCAGAGCAGTACTTC.